This T cell receptor beta chain was observed in a study of blood T cell repertoires in COVID-19. Study summary: COVID-19 samples, acute and convalescent, were from the United States, Italy and Spain. T cells, B-cell-depleted T cells, or PBMCs provided the cDNA or gDNA that served as material.

This CDR3 region has 15 residues. V lost 0 bases and J lost 7, with 15 bases in between. Germline lookup yields CDR1 SGHVS and CDR2 FQNEAQ. In the study's own analysis: Using reference gene primer amplification, nucleated cell counts were estimated. Sequencing used immunoSEQ multiplex PCR; TCRdb keeps in-frame clones, though not all of them. V and J calls and clone size are copied from that table; D and trimming were computed from the DNA. This sample carries fewer than 250,000 clones, roughly four fifths of them seen once, and the ten largest clones take approximately 4.5%. Sequenced sample: peripheral blood. The chain couples TRBV7-8 to TRBJ1-2, with D possibly TRBD1 on 5 matching bases. The receptor's source is a woman in her 70s with acute or convalescent COVID-19. The CDR3 DNA sequence: TGTGCCAGCAGCTTAGCGGCCGGCAGGGAAGGTGGCTACACCTTC. This sequence encodes CASSLAAGREGGYTF.